This T cell receptor beta chain appears in the sequencing data of a study of blood T cell repertoires in COVID-19. Participants came from about two dozen US areas, aged about 18 to 100 years. Only in-frame clones appear in the TCRdb table, and some are missing; sequencing was by immunoSEQ multiplex PCR. The sample has approximately 260,000 clones; 87% are singletons. The junction had 10 bases not matched to a gene; V was cut back by 4 bases and J by 4 bases. The CDR3 spans 17 residues. Germline CDR1 and CDR2: SGHRS and YFSETQ. The sequence came from a woman aged 25 to 45 with acute COVID-19. The rearrangement joins TRBV5-1 to TRBJ2-4; 11 positions agree with TRBD1. Sequencing was done on a sample of PBMCs or T cells enriched from blood (not recorded which). CDR3 sequence (DNA): TGCGCCAGCAGCGAGTCACCGGGACAGGGGGAGAAAAACATTCAGTACTTC. Its translation is CASSESPGQGEKNIQYF.